The 11 T cell receptor beta chains below all came from one sample that was sequenced in a study of blood T cell repertoires in COVID-19. TCRdb's copy holds only in-frame clones and misses some; the assay was immunoSEQ multiplex PCR. The repertoire holds some 76,000 clones, with 86% as singletons. The specimen sequenced was peripheral blood. These TCRs come from a man older than 75 in a cohort sampled during active COVID-19.

There are a few counts of this clone. The J gene is TRBJ1-2, the V gene TRBV6-5; a possible D gene is TRBD1 (5 bases). Germline V CDR1 and CDR2: MNHEY, SVGAGI. V lost 10 bases and J lost 0, with 18 bases in between. The CDR3 extends over 15 amino acids. CDR3 DNA: TGTGCCACACGCGGACAAGGAAGCTCTAACTATGGCTACACCTTC. This gives the protein CATRGQGSSNYGYTF.

This chain connects TRBV20-1 to TRBJ2-7; TRBD2 is a possible D gene (6 bases). This CDR3 region has 13 residues. Germline V gene data show CDR1 as DFQATT and CDR2 as SNEGSKA (reference sequence). Trimming cost V 3 bases and J 10 bases, with 19 bases left between them. The chain's CDR3 is CSASMESTGDQYF. CDR3 in DNA: TGCAGTGCTAGTATGGAGAGTACGGGGGATCAGTACTTC.

This clone was detected a few times. The rearrangement joins TRBV4-3 to TRBJ2-5; the D gene is possibly TRBD1 (5 bases). Germline-derived CDR1 and CDR2 are LGHNA and YSLEER. Trimming pared 4 bases from V and 5 bases from J, leaving 17 bases between. The CDR3 covers 15 residues. CDR3 loop: CASSRAVGPGETQYF. DNA for the CDR3: TGCGCCAGCAGCCGCGCCGTGGGGCCCGGGGAGACCCAGTACTTC.

The chain uses TRBV19 and TRBJ1-1; 8 positions agree with TRBD1. The CDR3 runs to 15 residues. Germline loops: CDR1 LNHDA, CDR2 SQIVND (reference sequence). V shed 0 bases and J 2 bases; nucleotides not matched to a gene: 2. Here the CDR3 reads CASSIEDRANTEAFF. Written as DNA, the CDR3 is TGTGCCAGTAGTATAGAGGACAGGGCTAACACTGAAGCTTTCTTT.

The chain carries TRBV9 and TRBJ2-6, with 9 bases lining up with TRBD1. Germline V gene sequence: CDR1 SGDLS, CDR2 YYNGEE. The CDR3 totals 19 residues. V gave up 4 bases and J gave up 0 bases; unmatched junction bases: 11. The CDR3 here is CASSSRPGQGRSGANVLTF. The CDR3 coding sequence is TGTGCCAGCAGCTCCAGACCGGGACAGGGACGCTCTGGGGCCAACGTCCTGACTTTC.

The V call is TRBV7-2, the J call TRBJ1-1; D is ambiguous. This CDR3 is 13 amino acids long. Germline CDR1 SGHTA, CDR2 FQGNSA. Deletions cut 4 bases from V and 1 base from J, with 7 bases between. In nucleotides, the CDR3 is TGTGCCAGCAGCTCCGGAGGGAACACTGAAGCTTTCTTT. It translates to CASSSGGNTEAFF.

In its sample, this clone was seen a few times. V is TRBV2 and J is TRBJ1-1, with 7 bases aligning to TRBD1. Germline-derived CDR1 and CDR2 are SNHLY and FYNNEI. V lost 2 bases, J lost 11 bases, and 8 bases stayed unmatched. This CDR3 is built from 13 residues. CDR3 nucleotide sequence: TGTGCCAGCAGTGAAAGGGACGCAGGGGGGGCTTTCTTT. This gives the protein CASSERDAGGAFF.

The chain recombines TRBV4-1 with TRBJ1-2; D call uncertain. CDR3 length: 14 amino acids. Looked up from germline, CDR1 is MGHRA and CDR2 is YSYEKL. The V end was cut by 4 bases, the J end by 7 bases, with 16 bases between. CDR3 DNA: TGCGCCAGCAGCCCTGAGTCTTTACGGGGTGGCTACACCTTC. Translating it yields CASSPESLRGGYTF.

The CDR3 bases are TGTGCCAGCAGCTTATGGGACAGGGGGCCTTCACCCCTCCACTTT. It codes for CASSLWDRGPSPLHF. The chain combines TRBV7-2 with TRBJ1-6; 12 positions agree with TRBD1. The V gene end was trimmed by 2 bases and the J gene end by 9 bases; junction bases not matched to a gene: 2. The germline gives CDR1 SGHTA, CDR2 FQGNSA. The CDR3 totals 15 residues. Using reference TRBV7-2 and TRBJ1-6 for the parts outside the CDR3, the full variable domain is GAGVSQSPSNKVTEKGKDVELRCDPISGHTALYWYRQSLGQGLEFLIYFQGNSAPDKSGLPSDRFSAERTGGSVSTLTIQRTQQEDSAVYLCASSLWDRGPSPLHFGNGTRLTVT.

CDR3: CASSDRASNSPLHF. The DNA for the CDR3 is TGTGCCAGTTCGGACAGGGCGAGTAATTCACCCCTCCACTTT. J is TRBJ1-6 and V is TRBV19; 8 nucleotides agree with TRBD1. V lost 8 bases, J lost 6 bases, and 6 bases stayed unmatched. Germline V CDR1 and CDR2: LNHDA, SQIVND (reference sequence). CDR3 length: 14 residues. The complete variable domain, with remaining parts taken from reference TRBV19 and TRBJ1-6, reads DGGITQSPKYLFRKEGQNVTLSCEQNLNHDAMYWYRQDPGQGLRLIYYSQIVNDFQKGDIAEGYSVSREKKESFPLTVTSAQKNPTAFYLCASSDRASNSPLHFGNGTRLTVT.

Only one count was recorded for this clone. The chain carries TRBV5-4 and TRBJ2-2, with 10 bases aligning to TRBD2. Trimming at V came to 3 bases and at J to 6 bases, leaving 5 bases not matched to a gene. Per the germline V gene, CDR1 is SGHNT and CDR2 is YYREEE (reference sequence). The CDR3 length is 15 residues. CDR3 coding DNA: TGTGCCAGCAGCTGGGAGGGACTAGCGTCCGGGGAGCTGTTTTTT. It codes for CASSWEGLASGELFF.